This TCR beta chain was sequenced during a study of cytomegalovirus exposure and HLA in healthy donors. Germline V gene lookup returns CDR1 SGHTA and CDR2 FQGTGA. V lost 0 bases and J lost 3, with 10 bases in between. The CDR3 totals 15 residues. With 60 Vbeta and 13 Jbeta primers, the PCR was carried out. Clones were sequenced by immunoSEQ multiplex PCR, and TCRdb holds only the in-frame ones, with some missing. The table shows 110,000 or so clones, with approximately 67% occurring only once. The J gene is TRBJ2-3, the V gene TRBV7-3; D may be TRBD1 (6 bases). The sequencing sample was made of PBMCs. The clonotype originates from a man between 18 and 35 years old in good health and CMV-seropositive. The CDR3 coding sequence is TGTGCCAGCAGCTTAACGCCAGGGGCGACAGATACGCAGTATTTT. Translating it yields CASSLTPGATDTQYF.